These 30 T cell receptor beta chains were all obtained from the same sample, sequenced in a study of regulatory T cells in long-lasting Graves disease. Library construction for TCR beta used iRepertoire HTBI primers and Arm-PCR of CDR3 regions. TCRdb passed the multiplex PCR reads through MiXCR, listing each CDR3 protein once. Of approximately 460,000 distinct CDR3 sequences in the sample, about 16% were seen once. Time point meaning: newly diagnosed GD, antithyroid drugs for less than 3 months. Preparation of the TCR library used RNA extracted from PBMCs. This sample was shared with a second study, whose subject was T cells in Graves' hyperthyroidism and ophthalmopathy.

This material consisted of peripheral blood mononuclear cells (PBMCs), taken at new diagnosis, from a patient treated with antithyroid drugs. These receptor sequences come from a woman aged 25-40 years with Graves disease.

In this sample, this clonotype turned up many times. V gene TRBV5-6 combines with J gene TRBJ2-7; D possibly corresponds to TRBD1 (5 bases). Looked up from germline, CDR1 is SGHDT and CDR2 is YYEEEE. The CDR3 runs to 14 residues. Deletions cut 4 bases from V and 3 bases from J, with 14 bases between. This CDR3 reads CASSPTGMGYEQYF. CDR3 bases: TGTGCCAGCAGCCCCACAGGAATGGGCTACGAGCAGTACTTC.

This clonotype was recorded at least ten times. The chain combines TRBV12-3 or TRBV12-4 with TRBJ2-7, with TRBD2 matching over 8 bases. The CDR3 covers 17 residues. Trimming took 5 bases from V and 0 from J; bases not matched to a gene: 12. The DNA for the CDR3 is TGTGCCAGCAGTGCGGCAACTAGCGGTCCCCGCTCCTACGAGCAGTACTTC. It yields the protein CASSAATSGPRSYEQYF.

This clonotype was picked up many times. The chain employs TRBV6-1 and TRBJ2-7; D perhaps matches TRBD2 (6 bases). Germline CDR1 is MNHNS and CDR2 is SASEGT. The CDR3 runs 14 residues. Trimming pared 6 bases from V and 3 bases from J, leaving 15 bases between. The CDR3 loop is CASRRDVGLYEQYF. The DNA for the CDR3 is TGTGCCAGCAGGCGGGACGTTGGCCTCTACGAGCAGTACTTC.

This clonotype was counted many times. The rearrangement uses TRBV30 and TRBJ1-1; D is possibly TRBD1 (6 bases). Trimming shortened V by 3 bases and J by 1 base, and 12 bases separated the two germline ends. CDR3 length: 14 residues. From germline, CDR1 is GTSNPN and CDR2 SVGIG (reference sequence). The CDR3 sequence: CAWSEDSPNTEAFF. The CDR3 DNA reads TGTGCCTGGAGCGAGGACAGTCCGAACACTGAAGCTTTCTTT. Complete variable domain (other parts from reference TRBV30 and TRBJ1-1): SQTIHQWPATLVQPVGSPLSLECTVEGTSNPNLYWYRQAAGRGLQLLFYSVGIGQISSEVPQNLSASRPQDRQFILSSKKLLLSDSGFYLCAWSEDSPNTEAFFGQGTRLTVV.

This clonotype has at least ten counts. The rearrangement uses TRBV4-1 and TRBJ1-6, with D unclear. The CDR3 spans 15 residues. V shed 0 bases and J shed 4 bases, with 7 bases lying between them. CDR1 MGHRA and CDR2 YSYEKL come from the germline V gene. The CDR3 DNA follows: TGCGCCAGCAGCCAAGAATGGGCGTATAATTCACCCCTCCACTTT. Translated, it gives CASSQEWAYNSPLHF.

The chain joins TRBV20-1 to TRBJ1-2; D not resolved. Looked up from germline, CDR1 is DFQATT and CDR2 is SNEGSKA (reference sequence). V dropped 1 base and J dropped 5 bases, with 20 bases sitting between them. The CDR3 spans 16 residues. The CDR3 spells CSARAARRAFGYGYTF. The CDR3 DNA sequence: TGCAGTGCTAGAGCCGCCCGACGGGCCTTTGGGTATGGCTACACCTTC.

This clonotype has more than one count but fewer than ten. V gene TRBV27 combines with J gene TRBJ1-6; no definite D call. The CDR3 covers 12 residues. Germline CDR1 MNHEY, CDR2 SMNVEV (reference sequence). V was shortened by 6 bases and J by 7 bases, with 7 bases between the two germline ends. CDR3 sequence (DNA): TGTGCCAGCAGCTCTACGAATTCACCCCTCCACTTT. Amino acid sequence: CASSSTNSPLHF.

The table lists this clonotype with many counts. CDR3 sequence reads: CASRSRLGGNEQFF. The CDR3 DNA reads as TGTGCCAGCAGGTCAAGACTAGGAGGCAATGAGCAGTTCTTC. The chain links TRBV12-3 or TRBV12-4 to TRBJ2-1, with D possibly TRBD2 on 6 matching bases. V dropped 6 bases and J dropped 6 bases, with 15 bases sitting between them. This CDR3 has 14 residues.

This clonotype has ten or more counts. The chain joins TRBV29-1 to TRBJ2-3, with TRBD2 matching over 13 bases. V lost 4 bases, J lost 4 bases, and 2 bases stayed unmatched. This CDR3 region has 14 residues. CDR1 is SQVTM, CDR2 ANQGSEA, per germline. The chain's CDR3 is CSVVLAGGSDTQYF. The CDR3 region has the DNA TGCAGCGTTGTACTAGCGGGAGGGTCAGATACGCAGTATTTT.

This clonotype was seen many times. The rearrangement links TRBV28 to TRBJ2-2; D is uncertain. V was cut by 4 bases and J by 2 bases, with 17 bases left in between. In germline, CDR1 is MDHEN, CDR2 SYDVKM. This CDR3 is built from 17 residues. The CDR3 loop reads CASSSPSLDGNTGELFF. The CDR3 bases are TGTGCCAGCAGTTCTCCCTCCCTAGACGGAAACACCGGGGAGCTGTTTTTT.

This rearrangement joins TRBV9 to TRBJ1-1, with TRBD1 identical over 7 bases. Germline values: CDR1 SGDLS, CDR2 YYNGEE. Germline trimming cut 2 bases from V and 3 bases from J; bases unmatched to any gene: 1. This CDR3 comprises 13 residues. CDR3 sequence reads: CASSVDRDTEAFF. The DNA for the CDR3 is TGTGCCAGCAGCGTCGACAGGGACACTGAAGCTTTCTTT.

This clonotype was counted ten times or more. V usage is TRBV12-3 or TRBV12-4 and J usage is TRBJ1-5; D is unresolved. This CDR3 spans 15 amino acids. V lost 1 base to trimming and J lost 0 bases, with 7 bases between them. The CDR3 loop reads CASSLEPLSNQPQHF. For the CDR3, the DNA is TGTGCCAGCAGTTTAGAACCTCTTAGCAATCAGCCCCAGCATTTT.

The V and J genes are TRBV6-2 or TRBV6-3 and TRBJ2-1; tentative D call: TRBD2 (7 bases). V was cut by 8 bases and J by 4 bases, with 12 bases left in between. The CDR3 totals 13 residues. Per the germline V gene, CDR1 is MNHEY and CDR2 is SVGEGT. The CDR3 protein is CASRGAGYNEQFF. For the CDR3, the DNA is TGTGCCAGCCGGGGGGCAGGATACAATGAGCAGTTCTTC.

CDR3 sequence (DNA): TGCAGCGTTGAAGAGAGGGGGCTGCAAACCGGGGAGCTGTTTTTT. It translates to CSVEERGLQTGELFF. The J gene is TRBJ2-2, the V gene TRBV29-1, with 7 nucleotides matching TRBD1. This CDR3 comprises 15 residues. J gave up 5 bases and V 0 bases, and 6 bases lay outside the gene matches. CDR1 and CDR2 from the germline V gene are SQVTM and ANQGSEA.

Only one count was recorded for this clonotype. This chain uses TRBV19 with TRBJ1-1, with D possibly matching TRBD1 (5 bases). Trimming took 7 bases from V and 0 from J, leaving 18 bases between them. Germline V CDR1 and CDR2: LNHDA, SQIVND (reference sequence). The CDR3 has 16 amino acids. The CDR3 sequence: CASTSRWAGMNTEAFF. Written as DNA, the CDR3 is TGTGCCAGTACCTCCCGGTGGGCAGGGATGAACACTGAAGCTTTCTTT.

This chain links TRBV6-1 with TRBJ1-2; maybe TRBD1 (5 bases). The CDR3 loop spans 13 amino acids. Trimming cost V 4 bases and J 6 bases, with 12 bases left between them. From germline, CDR1 is MNHNS and CDR2 SASEGT. This CDR3 reads CASSVHQGNGYTF. The CDR3 coding sequence is TGTGCCAGCAGTGTCCACCAGGGTAATGGCTACACCTTC.

On this clonotype: This could be a read error, since a much larger clone is one nucleotide away. The chain joins TRBV7-9 to TRBJ2-5, with D tentatively TRBD2 (5 bases). V lost 5 bases to trimming and J lost 3 bases, with 16 bases between them. The V gene's germline CDR1 is SEHNR and CDR2 FQNEAQ (reference sequence). The CDR3 has 15 amino acids. CDR3 bases: TGTGCCAGCAGCCCCTTACTAGGATTTGAAGAGACCCAGTACTTC. This translates into CASSPLLGFEETQYF.

This clonotype was counted ten times or more. V gene TRBV6-2 or TRBV6-3 combines with J gene TRBJ2-7; 7 bases match TRBD2. Germline values: CDR1 MNHEY, CDR2 SVGEGT. This CDR3 is 17 amino acids long. Trimming cost V 5 bases and J 5 bases; bases outside gene matches: 18. DNA for the CDR3: TGTGCCAGCAGTGTACACACTAGCGCCAGAGGGTCCGACGAGCAGTACTTC. Translated: CASSVHTSARGSDEQYF.

This clonotype was counted many times. V is TRBV7-2 and J is TRBJ1-1; possible D gene TRBD1, 6 bases. Germline assignment: CDR1 SGHTA and CDR2 FQGNSA. V lost 5 bases, J lost 2 bases, and 24 bases lay in between. The CDR3 is 18 residues long. The CDR3 nucleotides read TGTGCCAGCAGCCAAACCGAGAGACCGGGACACCGTAACACTGAAGCTTTCTTT. This encodes CASSQTERPGHRNTEAFF.

Ten or more counts support this clonotype. The V and J genes are TRBV18 and TRBJ1-1, with 12 bases identical to TRBD1. V lost 2 bases to trimming and J lost 6 bases; unmatched junction nucleotides: 7. From germline, CDR1 is KGHSH and CDR2 LQKENI. This CDR3 spans 16 amino acids. The CDR3 here is CASSPTGTGGESEAFF. As DNA, the CDR3 is TGTGCCAGCTCACCAACCGGGACAGGGGGCGAATCTGAAGCTTTCTTT.

At least ten counts were recorded for this clonotype. This chain uses TRBV28 with TRBJ2-7; TRBD1 might be the D (5 bases). CDR1 and CDR2 from the germline V gene are MDHEN and SYDVKM. CDR3 length equals 13 residues. Trimming shortened V by 3 bases and J by 2 bases, and 8 bases separated the two germline ends. CDR3 residues: CASSFPDTYEQYF. As DNA, the CDR3 is TGTGCCAGCAGTTTCCCGGACACCTACGAGCAGTACTTC. Combining the CDR3 with reference TRBV28 and TRBJ2-7 gives the whole variable domain DVKVTQSSRYLVKRTGEKVFLECVQDMDHENMFWYRQDPGLGLRLIYFSYDVKMKEKGDIPEGYSVSREKKERFSLILESASTNQTSMYLCASSFPDTYEQYFGPGTRLTVT.

Concerning this clonotype: A far larger clone is off by one base, so a read error is likely. The chain links TRBV6-1 to TRBJ2-7, with D uncertain. The CDR3 has 14 amino acids. Trimming removed 3 bases at V and 2 bases at J, with 11 bases between. Germline CDR1 reads MNHNS; CDR2 reads SASEGT. The CDR3 coding sequence is TGTGCCAGCAGTGAGTCGTGGGTAGCCTACGAGCAGTACTTC. This encodes CASSESWVAYEQYF.

This clonotype has more than one count but fewer than ten. V usage is TRBV10-3 and J usage is TRBJ2-7, with 9 bases identical to TRBD2. The CDR3 totals 15 residues. From germline, CDR1 is ENHRY and CDR2 SYGVKD. With V trimmed by 6 bases and J by 2 bases, 8 bases remained unmatched. CDR3 loop: CAIRGTGTSTYEQYF. The CDR3 bases are TGTGCCATCAGGGGGACTGGGACTAGCACCTACGAGCAGTACTTC.

This clonotype has ten or more counts. The rearrangement joins TRBV5-1 to TRBJ1-3; D not resolved. Trimming took off 5 bases at V and 0 bases at J, with 3 bases between the two ends. Germline V gene sequence: CDR1 SGHRS, CDR2 YFSETQ. The CDR3 is 12 amino acids. The CDR3 sequence: CASRGSGNTIYF. CDR3 nucleotides: TGCGCCAGCAGGGGCTCTGGAAACACCATATATTTT.

In this sample, this clonotype turned up many times. V is TRBV12-5 and J is TRBJ1-2; D remains ambiguous. The CDR3 extends over 12 amino acids. In germline, CDR1 is LGHNT, CDR2 FRNRAP. Trimming cost V 1 base and J 4 bases, with 4 bases left between them. CDR3 bases: TGTGCTAGTGGTTTGGACGGCTATGGCTACACCTTC. It translates to CASGLDGYGYTF. The complete variable domain, with remaining parts taken from reference TRBV12-5 and TRBJ1-2, reads DARVTQTPRHKVTEMGQEVTMRCQPILGHNTVFWYRQTMMQGLELLAYFRNRAPLDDSGMPKDRFSAEMPDATLATLKIQPSEPRDSAVYFCASGLDGYGYTFGSGTRLTVV.

Comment on this clonotype: One junction end disagrees with the germline gene, perhaps due to a read error. J is TRBJ2-7 and V is TRBV20-1; D unresolved. CDR1 DFQATT and CDR2 SNEGSKA come from the germline V gene (reference sequence). The CDR3 is 12 residues long. CDR3 DNA: TGCAGTGCTAGAGATCCCTCCTCCGAGCAGTACTTC. It codes for CSARDPSSEQYF.

The chain combines TRBV24-1 with TRBJ2-1; no definite D call. This CDR3 contains 13 residues. Per germline, CDR1 KGHDR and CDR2 SFDVKD. V was trimmed by 0 bases and J by 4 bases, leaving 3 bases between them. CDR3 region: CATSDLGYNEQFF. Written as DNA, the CDR3 is TGTGCCACCAGTGATTTGGGTTACAATGAGCAGTTCTTC.

V is TRBV5-8 and J is TRBJ2-3; D is undetermined. The germline CDR1 and CDR2 sequences are SGHTS and YDEGEE. The CDR3 extends over 14 amino acids. V gave up 3 bases and J gave up 10 bases, with 18 bases separating them. The CDR3 reads CASSYLFGPPAQYF. Written as DNA, the CDR3 is TGTGCCAGCAGCTATCTGTTTGGTCCTCCGGCGCAGTATTTT.

As to this clonotype: It may be a read error: a sequence one base away is much more abundant. CDR3 coding DNA: TGTGCCAGCTCACCAAGACAGACCCGATATGGCTGCACCTTC. Its translation: CASSPRQTRYGCTF. The chain links TRBV18 to TRBJ1-2, with D perhaps matching TRBD1 (5 bases). In germline, CDR1 is KGHSH, CDR2 LQKENI. This CDR3 has 14 amino acids.

The V and J genes are TRBV15 and TRBJ2-1; 8 nucleotides align to TRBD2. The CDR3 is 17 residues long. Germline CDR1 LNHNV, CDR2 YYDKDF (reference sequence). The junction had 9 bases not matched to a gene; V was cut back by 3 bases and J by 2 bases. The CDR3 protein is CATSRGLREVAYNEQFF. The CDR3 DNA follows: TGTGCCACCAGCAGGGGGTTGCGGGAGGTCGCCTACAATGAGCAGTTCTTC. The whole variable domain, filled in from reference TRBV15 and TRBJ2-1, reads DAMVIQNPRYQVTQFGKPVTLSCSQTLNHNVMYWYQQKSSQAPKLLFHYYDKDFNNEADTPDNFQSRRPNTSFCFLDIRSPGLGDTAMYLCATSRGLREVAYNEQFFGPGTRLTVL.